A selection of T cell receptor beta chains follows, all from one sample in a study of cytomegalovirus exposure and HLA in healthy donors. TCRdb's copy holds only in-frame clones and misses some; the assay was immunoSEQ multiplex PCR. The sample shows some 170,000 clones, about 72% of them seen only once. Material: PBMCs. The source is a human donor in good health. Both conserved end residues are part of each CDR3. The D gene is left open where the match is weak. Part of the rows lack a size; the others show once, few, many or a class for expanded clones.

DNA: TGTGCCAGCAGTCCGCGCACCGGGGAGCTGTTTTTT
CDR3: CASSPRTGELFF
V: TRBV9
size: .
D: .
J: TRBJ2-2

DNA: TGTGCCAGCAGCTCTTCCCGGTTAGCTCAGGAGACCCAGTACTTC
CDR3: CASSSSRLAQETQYF
V: TRBV7-2
size: once
D: .
J: TRBJ2-5

DNA: TGTGCCAGCAGTGAATCGGAGGGCCCCTACGAGCAGTACTTC
CDR3: CASSESEGPYEQYF
V: TRBV25-1
size: .
D: .
J: TRBJ2-7

DNA: TGCGCCAGCAGCCAAGGTGGAACGGGGTCCTACGAGCAGTACTTC
CDR3: CASSQGGTGSYEQYF
V: TRBV4-1
size: few
D: .
J: TRBJ2-7

DNA: TGTGCCAGCAGTACCCACCCCCGGGACAGTCTTGGTAGCAATCAGCCCCAGCATTTT
CDR3: CASSTHPRDSLGSNQPQHF
V: TRBV2
size: .
D: TRBD1
J: TRBJ1-5

DNA: TGCAGCGTCCCCTCGATGACAGGGGGCGATAATGGCTACACCTTC
CDR3: CSVPSMTGGDNGYTF
V: TRBV29-1
size: .
D: TRBD1
J: TRBJ1-2

DNA: TGTGCTAGCAGCTTAGGAGTCTCTGGGGCCAACGTCCTGACTTTC
CDR3: CASSLGVSGANVLTF
V: TRBV7-7
size: .
D: .
J: TRBJ2-6

DNA: TGTGCCAGCAGCGCGGGAGGGACTAGCGTCTTTTCAGATACGCAGTATTTT
CDR3: CASSAGGTSVFSDTQYF
V: TRBV9
size: .
D: TRBD2
J: TRBJ2-3

DNA: TGCGCCAGCAGCCAAGGACAGTACTCCTACAATGAGCAGTTCTTC
CDR3: CASSQGQYSYNEQFF
V: TRBV4-1
size: few
D: .
J: TRBJ2-1

DNA: TGTGCCAGCAGCTTAGACAGGGTAGATGGCTACACCTTC
CDR3: CASSLDRVDGYTF
V: TRBV7-9
size: .
D: .
J: TRBJ1-2

DNA: TGTGCCAGCAGCCTACAGGGAGCCGCATACTCTGGAAACACCATATATTTT
CDR3: CASSLQGAAYSGNTIYF
V: TRBV2
size: .
D: .
J: TRBJ1-3

DNA: TGTGCCAGCTCACCCGATCAGGGAAGTAGCAATCAGCCCCAGCATTTT
CDR3: CASSPDQGSSNQPQHF
V: TRBV18
size: .
D: .
J: TRBJ1-5

DNA: TGTGCCAGCAGCTTGGGGGCAGGATTGACCTACGAGCAGTACTTC
CDR3: CASSLGAGLTYEQYF
V: TRBV7-2
size: .
D: .
J: TRBJ2-7

DNA: TGTGCCAGCAGCGTCGGGGGAACTGGAAACACCATATATTTT
CDR3: CASSVGGTGNTIYF
V: TRBV9
size: .
D: .
J: TRBJ1-3

DNA: TGTGCCAGCAGCGTAACCCCCGGGGTAGCGGCTCCCACAGATACGCAGTATTTT
CDR3: CASSVTPGVAAPTDTQYF
V: TRBV9
size: .
D: .
J: TRBJ2-3

DNA: TGTGCCAGCAGCATCTCTACGGGGGGACACTCACCCCCAGATACGCAGTATTTT
CDR3: CASSISTGGHSPPDTQYF
V: TRBV7-8
size: .
D: .
J: TRBJ2-3

DNA: TGTGCCAGCTCACCTAGACAGGGTGTTGAGCAGTTCTTC
CDR3: CASSPRQGVEQFF
V: TRBV18
size: .
D: TRBD1
J: TRBJ2-1

DNA: TGTGCCACCAGCAGAGTTGGGGGCGCGGCCGGGGAGCTGTTTTTT
CDR3: CATSRVGGAAGELFF
V: TRBV15
size: .
D: .
J: TRBJ2-2

DNA: TGTGCCAGTAGGACAGGTTCGTTCCAAGAGACCCAGTACTTC
CDR3: CASRTGSFQETQYF
V: TRBV6-5
size: .
D: TRBD1
J: TRBJ2-5

DNA: TGTGCCAGCAGCCAAGGTCGTCCTTTCGGGGGAAGCGACGAGCAGTACTTC
CDR3: CASSQGRPFGGSDEQYF
V: TRBV4-2
size: few
D: .
J: TRBJ2-7